The TCR beta chain described here comes from a study of T cell responses to AZD1222 COVID-19 vaccine. General study points: Donor demographics were predominantly white British with a female majority; clonal diversity may be underestimated.

Assay: immunoSEQ multiplex PCR; the TCRdb copy retains only in-frame clones and omits some. The sample shows some 140,000 clones, around 89% of them seen only once. Concerning this clone itself: Its specificity is unknown.

This clonotype was obtained from an adult in good health. Sequenced here: peripheral blood, sampled on day 0 of AZD1222 vaccination.

The DNA for the CDR3 is TGTGCCAGCTCACCTAACAGCCAAGAGACCCAGTACTTC. Amino acids: CASSPNSQETQYF. The chain uses TRBV18 and TRBJ2-5, with D hard to call. The germline V gene encodes CDR1 KGHSH and CDR2 LQKENI. V was shortened by 3 bases and J by 1 base, with 6 bases between the two germline ends. This CDR3 comprises 13 residues.